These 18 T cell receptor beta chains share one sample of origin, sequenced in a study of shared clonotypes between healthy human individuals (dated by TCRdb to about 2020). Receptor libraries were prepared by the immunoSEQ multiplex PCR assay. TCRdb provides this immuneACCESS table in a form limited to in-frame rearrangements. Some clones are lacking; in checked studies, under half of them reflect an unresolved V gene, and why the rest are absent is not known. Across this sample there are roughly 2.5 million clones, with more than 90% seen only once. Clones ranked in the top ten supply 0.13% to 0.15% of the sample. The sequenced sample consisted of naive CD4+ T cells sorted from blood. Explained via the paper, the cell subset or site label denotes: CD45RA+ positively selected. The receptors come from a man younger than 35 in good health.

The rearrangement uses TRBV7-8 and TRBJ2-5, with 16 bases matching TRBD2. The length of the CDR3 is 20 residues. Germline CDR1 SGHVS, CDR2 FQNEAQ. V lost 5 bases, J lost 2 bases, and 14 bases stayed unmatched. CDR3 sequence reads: CASSARTPGLAGGGQETQYF. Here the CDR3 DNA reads TGTGCCAGCAGCGCGAGGACACCGGGACTAGCGGGAGGGGGTCAAGAGACCCAGTACTTC. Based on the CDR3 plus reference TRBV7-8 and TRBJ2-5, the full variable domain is GAGVSQSPRYKVAKRGQDVALRCDPISGHVSLFWYQQALGQGPEFLTYFQNEAQLDKSGLPSDRFFAERPEGSVSTLKIQRTQQEDSAVYLCASSARTPGLAGGGQETQYFGPGTRLLVL.

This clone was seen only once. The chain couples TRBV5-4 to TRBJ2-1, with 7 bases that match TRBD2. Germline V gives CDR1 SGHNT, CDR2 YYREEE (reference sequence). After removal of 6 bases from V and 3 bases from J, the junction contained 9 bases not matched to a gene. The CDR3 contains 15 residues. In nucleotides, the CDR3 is TGTGCCAGCAACCCGGGCGGGAGCCTCTACAATGAGCAGTTCTTC. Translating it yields CASNPGGSLYNEQFF.

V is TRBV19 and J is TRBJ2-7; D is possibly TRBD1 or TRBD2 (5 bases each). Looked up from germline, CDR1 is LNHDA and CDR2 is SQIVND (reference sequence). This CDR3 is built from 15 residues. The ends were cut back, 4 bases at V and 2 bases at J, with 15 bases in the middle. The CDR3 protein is CASSRTGTETYEQYF. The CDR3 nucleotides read TGTGCCAGTAGTAGAACCGGGACGGAGACCTACGAGCAGTACTTC.

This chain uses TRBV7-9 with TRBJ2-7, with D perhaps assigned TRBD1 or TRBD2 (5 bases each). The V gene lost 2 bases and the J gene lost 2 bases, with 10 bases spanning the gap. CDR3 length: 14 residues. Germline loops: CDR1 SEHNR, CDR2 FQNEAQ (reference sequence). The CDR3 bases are TGTGCCAGCAGCTTAATGGGGGTTGCCTACGAGCAGTACTTC. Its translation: CASSLMGVAYEQYF. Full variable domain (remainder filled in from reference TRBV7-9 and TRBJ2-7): DTGVSQNPRHKITKRGQNVTFRCDPISEHNRLYWYRQTLGQGPEFLTYFQNEAQLEKSRLLSDRFSAERPKGSFSTLEIQRTEQGDSAMYLCASSLMGVAYEQYFGPGTRLTVT.

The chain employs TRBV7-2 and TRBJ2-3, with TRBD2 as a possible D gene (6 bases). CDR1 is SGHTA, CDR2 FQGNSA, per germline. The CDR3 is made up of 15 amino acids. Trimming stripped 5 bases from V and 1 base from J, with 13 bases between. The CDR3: CASSTRLGGTDTQYF. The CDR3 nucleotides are TGTGCCAGCAGCACCCGACTAGGCGGCACAGATACGCAGTATTTT. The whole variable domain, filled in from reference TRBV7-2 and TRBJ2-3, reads GAGVSQSPSNKVTEKGKDVELRCDPISGHTALYWYRQSLGQGLEFLIYFQGNSAPDKSGLPSDRFSAERTGGSVSTLTIQRTQQEDSAVYLCASSTRLGGTDTQYFGPGTRLTVL.

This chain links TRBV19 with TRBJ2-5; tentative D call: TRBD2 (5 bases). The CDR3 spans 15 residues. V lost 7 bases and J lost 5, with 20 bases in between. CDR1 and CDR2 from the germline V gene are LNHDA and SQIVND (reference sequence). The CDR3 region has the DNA TGTGCCAGTAAGAGTGTGGTGGGGAGTAAGGAGACCCAGTACTTC. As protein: CASKSVVGSKETQYF.

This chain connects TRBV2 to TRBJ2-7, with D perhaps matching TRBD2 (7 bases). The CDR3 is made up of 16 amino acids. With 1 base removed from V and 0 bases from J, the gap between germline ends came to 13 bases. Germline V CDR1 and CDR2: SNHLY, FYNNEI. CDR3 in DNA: TGTGCCAGCAGTGAAGTGGGGCGGGGGCTCTCCTACGAGCAGTACTTC. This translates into CASSEVGRGLSYEQYF.

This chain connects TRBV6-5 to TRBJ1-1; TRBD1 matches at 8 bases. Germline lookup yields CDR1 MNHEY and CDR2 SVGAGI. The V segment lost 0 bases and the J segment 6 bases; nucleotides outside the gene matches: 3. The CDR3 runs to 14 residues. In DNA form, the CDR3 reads TGTGCCAGCAGTTACTCGACAGGGGTGGCTGAAGCTTTCTTT. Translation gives CASSYSTGVAEAFF.

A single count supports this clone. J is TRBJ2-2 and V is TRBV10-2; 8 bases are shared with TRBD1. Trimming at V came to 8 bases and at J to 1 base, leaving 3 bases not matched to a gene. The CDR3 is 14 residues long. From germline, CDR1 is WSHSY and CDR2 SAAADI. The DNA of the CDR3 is TGCGCCAGCGTGGACAGGGTGAACACCGGGGAGCTGTTTTTT. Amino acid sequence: CASVDRVNTGELFF.

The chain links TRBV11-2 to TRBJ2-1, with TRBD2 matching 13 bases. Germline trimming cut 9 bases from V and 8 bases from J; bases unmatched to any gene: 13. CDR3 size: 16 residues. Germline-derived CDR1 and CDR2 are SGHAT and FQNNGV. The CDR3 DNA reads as TGTGCCAGTCGCCGACCGGGACTAGCGGGGAGTGATGAGCAGTTCTTC. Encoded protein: CASRRPGLAGSDEQFF.

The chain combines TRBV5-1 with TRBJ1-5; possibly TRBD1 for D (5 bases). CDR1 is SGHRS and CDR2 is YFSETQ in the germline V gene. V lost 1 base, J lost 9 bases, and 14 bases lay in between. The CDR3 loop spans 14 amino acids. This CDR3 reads CASSLLGDVGPQHF. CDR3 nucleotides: TGCGCCAGCAGCTTGCTCGGGGACGTTGGGCCCCAGCATTTT.

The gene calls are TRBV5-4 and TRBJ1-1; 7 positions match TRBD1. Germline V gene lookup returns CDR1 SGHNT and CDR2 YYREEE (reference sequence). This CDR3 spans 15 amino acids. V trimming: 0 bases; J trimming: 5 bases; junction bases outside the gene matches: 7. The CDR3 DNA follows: TGTGCCAGCAGCTTGGACGAGGGGGCGCGTACTGAAGCTTTCTTT. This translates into CASSLDEGARTEAFF.

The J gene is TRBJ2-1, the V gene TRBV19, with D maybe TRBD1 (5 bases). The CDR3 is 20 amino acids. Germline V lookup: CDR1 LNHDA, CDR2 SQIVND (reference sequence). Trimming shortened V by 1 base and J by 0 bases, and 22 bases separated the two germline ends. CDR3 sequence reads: CASSIVWQGPYLSSYNEQFF. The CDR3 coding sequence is TGTGCCAGTAGTATAGTCTGGCAGGGTCCCTATCTTAGCTCCTACAATGAGCAGTTCTTC.

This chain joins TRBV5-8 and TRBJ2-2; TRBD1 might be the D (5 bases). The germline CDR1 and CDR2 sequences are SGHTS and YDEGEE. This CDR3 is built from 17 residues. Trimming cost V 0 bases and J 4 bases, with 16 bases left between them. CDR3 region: CASSLEGFGRSTGELFF. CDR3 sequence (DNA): TGTGCCAGCAGCTTGGAGGGGTTCGGCAGAAGCACCGGGGAGCTGTTTTTT.

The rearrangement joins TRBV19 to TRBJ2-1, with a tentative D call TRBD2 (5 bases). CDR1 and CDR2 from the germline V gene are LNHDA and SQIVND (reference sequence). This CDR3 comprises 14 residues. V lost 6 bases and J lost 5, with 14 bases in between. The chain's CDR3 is CASRSVLEDNEQFF. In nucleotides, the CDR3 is TGTGCCAGTAGGAGTGTACTAGAGGACAATGAGCAGTTCTTC.

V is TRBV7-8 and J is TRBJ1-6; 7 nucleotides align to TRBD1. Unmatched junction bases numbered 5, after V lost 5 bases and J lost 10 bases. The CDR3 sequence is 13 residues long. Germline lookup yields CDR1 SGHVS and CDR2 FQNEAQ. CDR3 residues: CASSIQGWSPLHF. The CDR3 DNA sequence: TGTGCCAGCAGCATACAGGGGTGGTCACCCCTCCACTTT.

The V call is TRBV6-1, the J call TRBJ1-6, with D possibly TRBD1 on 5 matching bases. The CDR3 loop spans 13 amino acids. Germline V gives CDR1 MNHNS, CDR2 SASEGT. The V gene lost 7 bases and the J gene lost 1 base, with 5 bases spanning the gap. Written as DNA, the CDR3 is TGTGCCAGCAAGGGGTCCTATAATTCACCCCTCCACTTT. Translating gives CASKGSYNSPLHF.

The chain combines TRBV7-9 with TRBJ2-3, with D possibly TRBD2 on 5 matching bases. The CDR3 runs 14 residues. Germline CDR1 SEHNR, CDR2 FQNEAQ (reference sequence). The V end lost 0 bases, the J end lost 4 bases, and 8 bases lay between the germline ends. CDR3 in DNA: TGTGCCAGCAGCTTAGCACTAGTTCCAGATACGCAGTATTTT. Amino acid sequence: CASSLALVPDTQYF.